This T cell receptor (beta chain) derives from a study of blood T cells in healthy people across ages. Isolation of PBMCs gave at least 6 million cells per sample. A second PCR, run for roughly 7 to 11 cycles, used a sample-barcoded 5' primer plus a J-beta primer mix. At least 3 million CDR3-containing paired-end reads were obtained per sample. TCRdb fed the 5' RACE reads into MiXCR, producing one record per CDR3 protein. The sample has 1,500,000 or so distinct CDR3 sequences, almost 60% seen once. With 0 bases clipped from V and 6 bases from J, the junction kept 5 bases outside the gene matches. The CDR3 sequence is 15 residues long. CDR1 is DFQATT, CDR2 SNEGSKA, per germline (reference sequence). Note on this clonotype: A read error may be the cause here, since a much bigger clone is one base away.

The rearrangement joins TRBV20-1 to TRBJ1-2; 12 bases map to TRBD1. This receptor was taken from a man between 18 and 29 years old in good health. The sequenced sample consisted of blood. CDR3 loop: CSAREGTGGFNGYTF. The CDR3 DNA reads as TGCAGTGCTAGAGAGGGGACAGGGGGCTTTAATGGCTACACCTTC.